This T cell receptor (beta chain) was captured by sequencing in a study of T cells after somatic rescue of genetic block. Clones were sequenced by immunoSEQ multiplex PCR, and TCRdb holds only the in-frame ones, with some missing. The sample consists of 70,000 or so clones, 92% of them appearing once. The CDR3 runs 17 residues. The ends lost 5 bases at V and 2 bases at J; junction bases unmatched: 10. Per the germline V gene, CDR1 is LNHDA and CDR2 is SQIVND (reference sequence). In this sample, this clone turned up a few times. The chain has TRBV19 and TRBJ1-3; 9 bases line up with TRBD1. This clonotype was sampled from a man aged 35 to 55. The sequenced sample was peripheral blood mononuclear cells (PBMCs). Here the CDR3 reads CASSSRGQGTTGNTIYF. The DNA of the CDR3 is TGTGCCAGTAGTTCCAGGGGACAGGGAACAACTGGAAACACCATATATTTT.